Listed below are T cell receptor beta chains from one sample, sequenced in a study of T-cell memory formation after mild COVID-19. TCRdb independently ran MiXCR on the 5' RACE reads; one entry per CDR3 protein. The repertoire consists of about 320,000 distinct CDR3 sequences, with approximately 14% occurring once and the leading ten covering about 21%. Sequenced input: PBMCs or a T cell subset sorted from them (not recorded which). The receptors were sampled from a man younger than 35 who had mild COVID-19 (a few samples of this study predate the infection). Cell type and time point are not known. Each CDR3 is given with its conserved first and last residue. The D gene is left open where the match is weak. Some rows mark clone size as missing; the rest say once, few, many or name a class of expanded clone.

.	TRBV4-3	.	TRBJ2-7	CASSQGGWGMEGSYEQYF	TGCGCCAGCAGCCAAGGGGGTTGGGGGATGGAGGGTTCCTACGAGCAGTACTTC
once	TRBV28	.	TRBJ2-1	CASSFPRTLYNEQFF	TGTGCCAGCAGTTTCCCCAGGACCTTGTACAATGAGCAGTTCTTC
.	TRBV5-5	TRBD1	TRBJ2-7	CASSLASGTASSYEQYF	TGTGCCAGCAGCTTGGCGTCAGGGACAGCCTCTTCCTACGAGCAGTACTTC
many	TRBV4-1	TRBD2	TRBJ2-3	CASSQILAGTDTQYF	TGCGCCAGCAGCCAAATTCTAGCGGGGACAGATACGCAGTATTTT
.	TRBV7-2	TRBD1	TRBJ2-7	CASSGWTGVYEQYF	TGTGCCAGCAGCGGGTGGACAGGGGTCTACGAGCAGTACTTC
few	TRBV5-1	.	TRBJ1-1	CASSDPGFPEAFF	TGCGCCAGCAGCGACCCAGGGTTCCCTGAAGCTTTCTTT
few	TRBV4-1	TRBD2	TRBJ2-1	CASSQGGIRTSGSFYRLEQFF	TGCGCCAGCAGCCAAGGTGGTATCAGGACTAGCGGGTCGTTTTATCGCCTTGAGCAGTTCTTC
many	TRBV6-5	.	TRBJ1-2	CASSYSLLTANYGYTF	TGTGCCAGCAGTTACTCTCTCTTGACCGCTAACTATGGCTACACCTTC
.	TRBV7-7	.	TRBJ2-3	CASSPLGAGPITDTQYF	TGTGCTAGCAGCCCCCTGGGTGCCGGGCCCATCACAGATACGCAGTATTTT
.	TRBV12-3/TRBV12-4	.	TRBJ1-5	CASKKGNQPQHF	TGTGCCAGCAAAAAGGGGAATCAGCCCCAGCATTTT
.	TRBV5-1	TRBD1	TRBJ2-3	CASWPGGRSDTQYF	TGCGCCAGCTGGCCAGGGGGACGGTCAGATACGCAGTATTTT
once	TRBV7-6	TRBD2	TRBJ2-3	CASSRGGRDTQYF	TGTGCCAGCAGCCGCGGGGGGCGGGATACGCAGTATTTT
.	TRBV2	.	TRBJ2-7	CASSDVFSYEQYF	TGTGCCAGCAGTGATGTGTTTTCCTACGAGCAGTACTTC
many	TRBV7-2	TRBD2	TRBJ2-3	CASSLERGSDTQYF	TGTGCCAGCAGCTTAGAGCGGGGTTCAGATACGCAGTATTTT
few	TRBV12-5	.	TRBJ1-2	CASGLVLGGLANGYTF	TGTGCTAGTGGTTTGGTATTAGGGGGTCTGGCTAATGGCTACACCTTC
.	TRBV11-2	.	TRBJ2-5	CASSFTETQYF	TGTGCCAGCAGCTTTACGGAGACCCAGTACTTC
.	TRBV5-1	.	TRBJ2-3	CASSSEPTRADTQYF	TGCGCCAGCAGCTCGGAGCCTACAAGGGCAGATACGCAGTATTTT
few	TRBV7-9	.	TRBJ2-7	CASSFPLLPGEQYF	TGTGCCAGCAGCTTCCCCTTGCTTCCGGGGGAGCAGTACTTC
.	TRBV2	.	TRBJ2-1	CASASGGNEQFF	TGTGCCAGCGCCTCAGGGGGGAATGAGCAGTTCTTC
.	TRBV6-1	.	TRBJ2-5	CASSASGAGEETQYF	TGTGCCAGCAGTGCCTCGGGGGCAGGGGAAGAGACCCAGTACTTC
few	TRBV5-5	.	TRBJ2-3	CASSSPWSGTDTQYF	TGTGCCAGCAGCTCCCCATGGAGCGGCACAGATACGCAGTATTTT
many	TRBV7-3	.	TRBJ2-2	CASSLIPPQGNTGELFF	TGTGCCAGCAGCTTAATACCCCCACAGGGGAACACCGGGGAGCTGTTTTTT
.	TRBV5-6	.	TRBJ2-3	CASSIGPGASTDTQYF	TGTGCCAGCAGTATTGGACCAGGGGCTAGCACAGATACGCAGTATTTT
few	TRBV12-3/TRBV12-4	.	TRBJ2-7	CASSPLGYEQYF	TGTGCCAGCAGTCCCTTGGGCTACGAGCAGTACTTC
.	TRBV18	TRBD1	TRBJ2-7	CASSPNGQEAYEQYF	TGTGCCAGCTCACCAAATGGACAGGAGGCCTACGAGCAGTACTTC
few	TRBV7-9	.	TRBJ1-4	CASSPPGAHEKLFF	TGTGCCAGCAGCCCACCAGGGGCTCATGAAAAACTGTTTTTT
many	TRBV5-1	TRBD1	TRBJ1-1	CASSSGTEGTEAFF	TGCGCCAGCAGCTCCGGGACAGAGGGGACTGAAGCTTTCTTT
few	TRBV10-2	.	TRBJ1-5	CATQQGPVRNQPQHF	TGCGCCACACAACAGGGACCCGTCCGCAATCAGCCCCAGCATTTT
.	TRBV7-2	TRBD2	TRBJ2-3	CASSASWSGRRDTQYF	TGTGCCAGCAGCGCCTCTTGGAGCGGGAGGAGAGATACGCAGTATTTT
few	TRBV7-2	.	TRBJ1-2	CASSLDSDYYGYTF	TGTGCCAGCAGCTTAGACTCGGATTACTATGGCTACACCTTC
.	TRBV5-1	.	TRBJ2-2	CASSSSDSHTGELFF	TGCGCCAGCAGCTCCTCGGACAGTCACACCGGGGAGCTGTTTTTT
few	TRBV29-1	TRBD1	TRBJ1-2	CSVGETGGYGYTF	TGCAGCGTGGGAGAGACAGGGGGCTATGGCTACACCTTC
.	TRBV4-1	.	TRBJ1-4	CASSRLLRGQEKLFF	TGCGCCAGCAGCCGCCTACTCCGGGGTCAGGAAAAACTGTTTTTT
.	TRBV4-3	.	TRBJ1-5	CASRPEAGFNQPQHF	TGCGCCAGCAGGCCGGAGGCAGGGTTCAATCAGCCCCAGCATTTT
.	TRBV11-2	.	TRBJ1-6	CASSLYPGYGSPLHF	TGTGCCAGCAGCTTATACCCAGGGTACGGTTCACCCCTCCACTTT
.	TRBV18	TRBD1	TRBJ2-2	CASSPQGQDNTGELFF	TGTGCCAGCTCACCCCAGGGACAGGATAACACCGGGGAGCTGTTTTTT
.	TRBV5-5	TRBD1	TRBJ1-1	CASSLDRGRVTEAFF	TGTGCCAGCAGCTTGGACAGGGGGCGAGTCACTGAAGCTTTCTTT
.	TRBV29-1	.	TRBJ1-5	CSVVMGRVSNQPQHF	TGCAGCGTTGTGATGGGAAGGGTTAGCAATCAGCCCCAGCATTTT
.	TRBV5-1	TRBD2	TRBJ2-3	CASSLGGLAVTDTQYF	TGCGCCAGCAGCTTGGGAGGACTAGCGGTTACAGATACGCAGTATTTT
.	TRBV18	.	TRBJ1-4	CASSPGPTNEKLFF	TGTGCCAGCTCACCGGGACCGACTAATGAAAAACTGTTTTTT
few	TRBV21-1	.	TRBJ1-4	CASSKALAERGEKLFF	TGTGCCAGCAGCAAAGCGCTCGCAGAACGGGGTGAAAAACTGTTTTTT
many	TRBV28	TRBD1	TRBJ1-5	CASSSLRQGSNQPQHF	TGTGCCAGCAGTTCCCTCCGACAGGGTAGCAATCAGCCCCAGCATTTT
few	TRBV7-9	.	TRBJ2-7	CASSLTGPSSYEQYF	TGTGCCAGCAGCTTGACAGGCCCGAGCTCCTACGAGCAGTACTTC
few	TRBV12-3/TRBV12-4	.	TRBJ2-1	CASNSGLSYNEQFF	TGTGCCAGCAACTCTGGACTCTCCTACAATGAGCAGTTCTTC
many	TRBV5-5	TRBD1	TRBJ1-5	CASSSGGGNQPQHF	TGTGCCAGCAGCTCAGGGGGTGGCAATCAGCCCCAGCATTTT
few	TRBV5-1	.	TRBJ1-1	CASSLQRGDTAFF	TGCGCCAGCAGCCTCCAAAGGGGCGATACGGCTTTCTTT